Below are 2 T cell receptor beta chains sequenced from a single sample in a study of T cells expressing NK-cell markers. TCRdb reprocessed the 5' RACE reads and stores each CDR3 protein as one record, lacking DNA. The sample totals about 550,000 distinct CDR3 sequences; its top ten clones hold roughly 3.6%. Sequencing was carried out using blood T cells: a sorted CD56 or NKG2C T cell subset, CD4+ or CD8+ T cells, or bulk PBMC T cells (not recorded which). The source of these receptors is a man aged 18 to 35 in good health.

The V and J genes are TRBV6-1 and TRBJ2-4; there is no DNA to check the TCRdb D call of TRBD1. The CDR3 has 15 residues. The germline CDR1 and CDR2 sequences are MNHNS and SASEGT. The CDR3 sequence: CASRFQGAVGNIQYF.

The chain uses TRBV5-1 and TRBJ1-4; the D gene TCRdb calls, TRBD1, cannot be checked with no DNA. The CDR3 is 18 residues long. Germline CDR1 reads SGHRS; CDR2 reads YFSETQ. CDR3 region: CASSPYAGTPTSNEKLFF.